The clone carrying this T cell receptor (beta chain) occurred many times. Its cognate antigen is unknown. These data originate in a study of regulatory T cells in long-lasting Graves disease. J lost 6 bases, V lost 6 bases, and 13 bases had no gene match. This CDR3 spans 15 amino acids. Germline V gene data show CDR1 as MDHEN and CDR2 as SYDVKM. Broader study findings: Relative to newly diagnosed Graves' patients, persistent ones had lower TCR diversity. Under persistent disease, TRBV28, TRBJ1-2 and TRBJ2-5 were used preferentially.

The TCR beta library used iRepertoire HTBI primers with Arm-PCR amplification of CDR3. Via MiXCR, TCRdb re-called the multiplex PCR reads, giving one row per CDR3 protein. The sample has 350,000 to 550,000 distinct CDR3 sequences; approximately 14% are singletons. As to time point: newly diagnosed GD, antithyroid drugs for less than 3 months. RNA from PBMCs was the source of the TCR library. The data also belong to a second study, concerning T cells in Graves' hyperthyroidism and ophthalmopathy. That work adds: Patients aged 18 to 65 had newly diagnosed hyperthyroidism lasting under 2 months. Primed by the HTBI set, a first-round RT-PCR was run on the TCR CDR3.

The chain links TRBV28 to TRBJ2-7, with 8 nucleotides matching TRBD2. Here the sequenced sample was peripheral blood mononuclear cells (PBMCs), taken at new diagnosis, from a patient treated with antithyroid drugs. The sequence came from a woman aged 50 to 65 with Graves disease. The CDR3 is CASRGEGLVVSEQYF. The CDR3 DNA reads TGTGCCAGCAGGGGGGAGGGACTAGTTGTCTCCGAGCAGTACTTC.